Below are 3 T cell receptor beta chains sequenced from a single sample in a study of beta chain features in type 1 diabetes. The authors reverse transcribed all of the isolated RNA, so sequencing captured expressed TCRB transcripts. Generated by immunoSEQ multiplex PCR, the TCRdb table keeps only in-frame clones and is missing some. The table shows around 430,000 clones, with approximately 30% occurring only once. Material for sequencing was naive CD4+ T cells from blood. These receptors originate from a man aged 18 to 29 in good health.

There are a few counts of this clone. The rearrangement joins TRBV7-2 to TRBJ2-1; D gene ambiguous. The CDR3 has 15 residues. Trimming cost V 2 bases and J 0 bases, with 8 bases left between them. Germline V CDR1 and CDR2: SGHTA, FQGNSA. The CDR3 DNA is TGTGCCAGCAGCTTAAGCTGGGGCTCCTACAATGAGCAGTTCTTC. This encodes CASSLSWGSYNEQFF.

This clone was picked up a small number of times. The chain is built from TRBV10-3 and TRBJ2-3; 13 bases agree with TRBD2. Trimming removed 5 bases from V and 0 bases from J; junction bases left unmatched: 8. Germline CDR1 is ENHRY and CDR2 is SYGVKD. This CDR3 is 18 amino acids long. The CDR3 reads CAISPGTSGATSTDTQYF. CDR3 coding DNA: TGTGCCATCAGTCCCGGGACTAGCGGGGCGACTAGCACAGATACGCAGTATTTT.

In the case of this clone: Other DNA sequences from this sample encode an identical CDR3 as well. V and J are TRBV9 and TRBJ2-2, with D possibly being TRBD1 (6 bases). CDR3 length equals 15 residues. CDR1 and CDR2 (germline): SGDLS, YYNGEE. V was shortened by 0 bases and J by 0 bases, with 6 bases between the two germline ends. CDR3 region: CASSVGTANTGELFF. Here the CDR3 DNA reads TGTGCCAGCAGCGTAGGGACAGCGAACACCGGGGAGCTGTTTTTT. Looking up the rest from reference TRBV9 and TRBJ2-2 gives the full variable domain: DSGVTQTPKHLITATGQRVTLRCSPRSGDLSVYWYQQSLDQGLQFLIQYYNGEERAKGNILERFSAQQFPDLHSELNLSSLELGDSALYFCASSVGTANTGELFFGEGSRLTVL.